The clone carrying this T cell receptor beta chain was recorded many times. Its antigen is as yet unknown. TCRdb ran MiXCR on the 5' RACE reads and lists one entry per CDR3 protein. The data hold some 40,000 distinct CDR3 sequences, with roughly 6.1% observed a single time. The sample belongs to a study of T-cell memory formation after mild COVID-19. At the level of the study: For the most part, TCR clusters were specific to one donor.

Points from the study as a whole: Confirmation was lacking for SARS-CoV-2 specificity of second-wave clones that peaked on day 37. CD4+ contracting clones were mainly CM and EM; CD8+ ones, EMRA.

CDR3 size: 17 residues. After removal of 4 bases from V and 5 bases from J, the junction contained 6 bases not matched to a gene. CDR1 is SEHNR and CDR2 is FQNEAQ in the germline V gene (reference sequence). Sequenced: PBMCs or a T cell subset sorted from them (not recorded which). The sequence was collected from an adult who had mild COVID-19 (a few samples of this study predate the infection). Cell type and time point are not known. The chain links TRBV7-9 to TRBJ2-2; 14 nucleotides line up with TRBD2. The CDR3 region has the DNA TGTGCCAGCAGCTCCGGACTAGCGGGAGGTGGTACCGGGGAGCTGTTTTTT. Translation: CASSSGLAGGGTGELFF.